A selection of T cell receptor beta chains follows, all from one sample in a study of identical twins. TCRdb redid the calling of the 5' RACE reads with MiXCR, one entry per CDR3 protein. The data show 400,000 or so distinct CDR3 sequences, with 9% seen just once and roughly 8.7% held by the top ten. Sequenced material: naive T cells sorted from blood. These receptors were taken from a woman in her forties or fifties in good health. The CDR3 runs from the conserved cysteine through the conserved F or W. The order of the fields is V gene, clone size, J gene, D gene, CDR3 protein, CDR3 DNA. D genes are given only for firm matches. A clone size is listed for some rows: how often the clone was seen (once, few, many), or a class if it is expanded.

V: TRBV4-1; size: -; J: TRBJ2-5; D: -; CDR3: CASSIRGWRETQYF; DNA: TGCGCCAGCAGCATAAGGGGTTGGAGGGAGACCCAGTACTTC
V: TRBV27; size: -; J: TRBJ2-1; D: -; CDR3: CASSFVSGSEQFF; DNA: TGTGCCAGCAGTTTCGTGTCAGGGAGTGAGCAGTTCTTC
V: TRBV3-1; size: -; J: TRBJ1-4; D: -; CDR3: CASGSLDGEKLFF; DNA: TGTGCCAGCGGCTCGCTAGATGGGGAAAAACTGTTTTTT
V: TRBV14; size: few; J: TRBJ2-3; D: -; CDR3: CASSQEGGSTDTQYF; DNA: TGTGCCAGCAGCCAGGAGGGAGGCTCCACAGATACGCAGTATTTT
V: TRBV2; size: many; J: TRBJ2-3; D: TRBD2; CDR3: CASSLLAGVRGDTQYF; DNA: TGTGCCAGTTCCTTACTAGCGGGAGTTCGAGGAGATACGCAGTATTTT
V: TRBV12-3/TRBV12-4; size: -; J: TRBJ2-1; D: TRBD2; CDR3: CASSLLRTSGMNEQFF; DNA: TGTGCCAGCAGTTTATTACGGACTAGCGGGATGAATGAGCAGTTCTTC
V: TRBV19; size: few; J: TRBJ2-7; D: TRBD2; CDR3: CASSNPTSGRDIYEQYF; DNA: TGTGCCAGTAGTAACCCCACGAGCGGGAGAGATATCTACGAGCAGTACTTC
V: TRBV12-3/TRBV12-4; size: many; J: TRBJ2-1; D: TRBD1; CDR3: CASSSGTADGQFF; DNA: TGTGCCAGCAGTTCCGGGACAGCGGACGGGCAGTTCTTC
V: TRBV24-1; size: few; J: TRBJ2-5; D: -; CDR3: CATSDRRVAQETQYF; DNA: TGTGCCACCAGTGATCGGAGGGTGGCCCAAGAGACCCAGTACTTC
V: TRBV5-1; size: -; J: TRBJ1-6; D: TRBD1; CDR3: CASSRDSTHSPLHF; DNA: TGCGCCAGCAGCCGGGACAGTACCCATTCACCCCTCCACTTT
V: TRBV24-1; size: few; J: TRBJ2-2; D: -; CDR3: CATSDSQVTGELFF; DNA: TGTGCCACCAGTGATTCACAGGTCACCGGGGAGCTGTTTTTT